The 29 T cell receptor beta chains presented below share a single source sample, sequenced in a study of blood T cell repertoires in COVID-19. Sequenced by immunoSEQ multiplex PCR; TCRdb stores in-frame clones only, minus some. The table records 300,000 or so clones, around 83% of them present only once. The sequenced sample was peripheral blood. The receptors come from a woman in her fifties or sixties with acute or convalescent COVID-19.

This chain uses TRBV30 with TRBJ2-1, with a tentative D call TRBD2 (7 bases). With 2 bases removed from V and 6 bases from J, the gap between germline ends came to 14 bases. Germline V gene data show CDR1 as GTSNPN and CDR2 as SVGIG (reference sequence). The CDR3 contains 14 residues. The CDR3 loop is CAWSRGGDINEQFF. CDR3 bases: TGTGCCTGGAGTAGAGGGGGGGATATCAATGAGCAGTTCTTC.

The chain combines TRBV5-1 with TRBJ2-2; TRBD1 aligns across 8 bases. Germline V gene sequence: CDR1 SGHRS, CDR2 YFSETQ. This CDR3 is 16 amino acids long. Trimming took 7 bases from V and 0 from J; bases not matched to a gene: 8. The CDR3 DNA is TGCGCCAGCGGGAGGCAGGGGGCCCCGAACACCGGGGAGCTGTTTTTT. This gives the protein CASGRQGAPNTGELFF.

This clone appeared a few times. The CDR3, as DNA: TGTGCCAGCAGCCGACAGGGTCCTGGAAACACCATATATTTT. Translating it yields CASSRQGPGNTIYF. The rearrangement uses TRBV5-5 and TRBJ1-3; 7 nucleotides align to TRBD1. Germline V lookup: CDR1 SGHKS, CDR2 YYEKEE (reference sequence). This CDR3 spans 14 amino acids. Losses at the gene ends were 4 bases for V and 2 bases for J; bases not matched to a gene: 3.

This chain links TRBV21-1 with TRBJ1-1; TRBD1 is taken as the D call from the table, unchecked against the DNA. TRBV21-1 is a pseudogene locus. This CDR3 comprises 15 residues. The CDR3 nucleotides are TGTGCCAGCAGCAAAGACGGCAGGGGGAACACTGAAGCTTTCTTT. This codes for CASSKDGRGNTEAFF.

A few counts support this clone. The chain recombines TRBV6-2 or TRBV6-3 with TRBJ2-7; 9 bases agree with TRBD1. The V gene's germline CDR1 is MNHEY and CDR2 SVGEGT. The CDR3 covers 15 residues. V trimming: 2 bases; J trimming: 8 bases; junction bases outside the gene matches: 10. CDR3 residues: CASSYGQGSSSKQYV. The CDR3 bases are TGTGCCAGCAGTTACGGACAGGGGTCCTCCTCCAAGCAGTACGTC.

The chain carries TRBV4-1 and TRBJ2-1; TRBD2 agrees at 16 bases. Germline CDR1 MGHRA, CDR2 YSYEKL. Unmatched junction bases numbered 2, after V lost 3 bases and J lost 9 bases. The CDR3 sequence is 15 residues long. This CDR3 reads CASSQGTSGGVEQFF. The CDR3 DNA reads TGCGCCAGCAGCCAGGGGACTAGCGGGGGGGTTGAGCAGTTCTTC.

This clone was seen only a few times. V is TRBV6-1 and J is TRBJ2-3, with 13 positions matching TRBD2. Trimming removed 3 bases from V and 5 bases from J; junction bases left unmatched: 5. Germline V gene lookup returns CDR1 MNHNS and CDR2 SASEGT. The CDR3 contains 16 residues. CDR3 coding DNA: TGTGCCAGCAGTGACGGACTAGCGGGGGTTGGAGATACGCAGTATTTT. The encoded protein is CASSDGLAGVGDTQYF.

Only one count was recorded for this clone. CDR3 bases: TGCAGCGTTGTGGGGCAGAGCCTTTCCTACGAGCAGTACTTC. As protein: CSVVGQSLSYEQYF. The chain carries TRBV29-1 and TRBJ2-7; tentatively, D is TRBD1 (5 bases). Germline CDR1 SQVTM, CDR2 ANQGSEA. The CDR3 length is 14 residues. V lost 4 bases and J 1 base, leaving 14 bases between the germline ends.

V is TRBV7-9 and J is TRBJ1-1; 9 bases map to TRBD1. Trimming took 4 bases from V and 6 from J; bases not matched to a gene: 9. This CDR3 spans 15 amino acids. Germline V gene lookup returns CDR1 SEHNR and CDR2 FQNEAQ (reference sequence). The CDR3 coding sequence is TGTGCCAGCAGCTACTACCGGGACAGGGTGCCTGAAGCTTTCTTT. It encodes CASSYYRDRVPEAFF.

This rearrangement joins TRBV12-5 to TRBJ2-2; D not certain. Germline assignment: CDR1 LGHNT and CDR2 FRNRAP. V lost 7 bases and J lost 5, with 5 bases in between. The CDR3 has 11 amino acids. The CDR3 nucleotides read TGTGCTAGTGCCGTAACCGGGGAGCTGTTTTTT. Translated, it gives CASAVTGELFF.

The V call is TRBV27, the J call TRBJ1-2; 8 positions agree with TRBD1. V shed 5 bases, J shed 0 bases, and the junction held 5 bases outside the gene matches. CDR3 size: 15 residues. Per the germline V gene, CDR1 is MNHEY and CDR2 is SMNVEV (reference sequence). CDR3 nucleotide sequence: TGTGCCAGCAGTCTCTCGGGACAGGCTAACTATGGCTACACCTTC. This translates into CASSLSGQANYGYTF.

The V gene is TRBV11-2, the J gene TRBJ2-3; TRBD1 matches at 8 bases. V lost 5 bases, J lost 4 bases, and 8 bases stayed unmatched. CDR1 and CDR2 (germline): SGHAT, FQNNGV. This CDR3 is 15 amino acids long. The CDR3 DNA sequence: TGTGCCAGCAGCCACAGGGGGGACATATCAGATACGCAGTATTTT. Translation gives CASSHRGDISDTQYF. The full variable domain, its missing parts supplied by reference TRBV11-2 and TRBJ2-3, is EAGVAQSPRYKIIEKRQSVAFWCNPISGHATLYWYQQILGQGPKLLIQFQNNGVVDDSQLPKDRFSAERLKGVDSTLKIQPAKLEDSAVYLCASSHRGDISDTQYFGPGTRLTVL.

The genes are TRBV19 and TRBJ1-1; no reliable D call. CDR1 and CDR2 (germline): LNHDA, SQIVND (reference sequence). CDR3 size: 14 residues. Trimming cost V 7 bases and J 0 bases, with 12 bases left between them. CDR3: CASNPAGVNTEAFF. DNA for the CDR3: TGTGCCAGTAATCCGGCCGGAGTGAACACTGAAGCTTTCTTT.

This chain joins TRBV6-2 or TRBV6-3 and TRBJ2-5; 10 bases line up with TRBD2. The V segment lost 0 bases and the J segment 4 bases; nucleotides outside the gene matches: 5. The CDR3 is 16 amino acids. From germline, CDR1 is MNHEY and CDR2 SVGEGT. The CDR3 bases are TGTGCCAGCAGTTACTCGCCGGCTAGCGGGAGAGAGACCCAGTACTTC. Translation gives CASSYSPASGRETQYF.

The chain employs TRBV5-1 and TRBJ2-3; D ambiguous. V was trimmed by 5 bases and J by 0 bases, leaving 10 bases between them. The CDR3 has 14 amino acids. CDR1 is SGHRS and CDR2 is YFSETQ in the germline V gene. The CDR3 sequence: CASSRDISTDTQYF. The CDR3 region has the DNA TGCGCCAGCAGTAGAGACATTAGCACAGATACGCAGTATTTT.

J is TRBJ2-5 and V is TRBV5-1, with TRBD1 matching 9 bases. The V and J ends lost 4 bases and 3 bases, in that order; junction bases with no gene match: 10. CDR1 is SGHRS, CDR2 YFSETQ, per germline. CDR3 length equals 16 residues. The CDR3 coding sequence is TGCGCCAGCAGCAGGGACAGGGACAGAGTCGAAGAGACCCAGTACTTC. Residues: CASSRDRDRVEETQYF.

This clone was recorded only once. The CDR3 nucleotides read TGTGCCAGCAGGGCTTCATTCTCCTACAATGAGCAGTTCTTC. This translates into CASRASFSYNEQFF. The chain has TRBV28 and TRBJ2-1; no clear D gene. With 6 bases removed from V and 0 bases from J, the gap between germline ends came to 9 bases. Per the germline V gene, CDR1 is MDHEN and CDR2 is SYDVKM. The CDR3 extends over 14 amino acids.

The chain couples TRBV7-3 to TRBJ2-1, with D maybe TRBD2 (6 bases). Per the germline V gene, CDR1 is SGHTA and CDR2 is FQGTGA. V dropped 5 bases and J dropped 0 bases, with 11 bases sitting between them. This CDR3 region has 15 residues. The chain's CDR3 is CASSGGEISYNEQFF. In DNA, the CDR3 is TGTGCCAGCAGCGGCGGGGAGATCTCCTACAATGAGCAGTTCTTC.

The V call is TRBV12-3 or TRBV12-4, the J call TRBJ1-5; D unclear. The CDR3 totals 13 residues. Trimming cost V 5 bases and J 7 bases, with 12 bases left between them. Here the CDR3 reads CASSVVADQPQHF. Written as DNA, the CDR3 is TGTGCCAGCAGTGTCGTAGCGGACCAGCCCCAGCATTTT.

The chain joins TRBV21-1 to TRBJ2-1; whether TRBD2, the table's D call, matches the DNA was not checked. TRBV21-1 is a documented pseudogene. The CDR3 is made up of 17 amino acids. The CDR3 sequence: CASSRSRGLAGGHEQFF. The CDR3 bases are TGTGCCAGCAGCCGATCCCGGGGACTAGCGGGAGGCCATGAGCAGTTCTTC.

The chain combines TRBV5-5 with TRBJ2-5; 8 bases align to TRBD2. This CDR3 is 14 amino acids long. The V gene's germline CDR1 is SGHKS and CDR2 YYEKEE (reference sequence). Losses at the gene ends were 4 bases for V and 5 bases for J; bases not matched to a gene: 7. CDR3 in DNA: TGTGCCAGCAGCCCAGTTCGGGAGGGGGAGACCCAGTACTTC. It translates to CASSPVREGETQYF.

This sequence joins TRBV6-1 and TRBJ1-5; possibly TRBD1 for D (6 bases). The CDR3 extends over 14 amino acids. The ends were cut back, 1 base at V and 3 bases at J, with 7 bases in the middle. Germline V gene lookup returns CDR1 MNHNS and CDR2 SASEGT. The CDR3 loop reads CASSEGTANQPQHF. The CDR3 DNA is TGTGCCAGCAGTGAAGGGACAGCCAATCAGCCCCAGCATTTT.

This clone was picked up a small number of times. The chain recombines TRBV6-2 or TRBV6-3 with TRBJ1-2, with TRBD1 matching over 8 bases. The CDR3 totals 15 residues. In germline, CDR1 is MNHEY, CDR2 SVGEGT. V lost 5 bases to trimming and J lost 4 bases; unmatched junction nucleotides: 9. The CDR3 sequence: CASSAGQGGSYGYTF. In DNA form, the CDR3 reads TGTGCCAGCAGTGCCGGACAGGGAGGAAGCTATGGCTACACCTTC.

This chain uses TRBV5-4 with TRBJ2-1, with TRBD1 identical over 7 bases. The CDR3 runs to 17 residues. J lost 3 bases, V lost 0 bases, and 9 bases had no gene match. The germline V gene encodes CDR1 SGHNT and CDR2 YYREEE (reference sequence). The CDR3 nucleotides are TGTGCCAGCAGCTTGGGGGACGGGACAGCTCTCTACAATGAGCAGTTCTTC. It specifies CASSLGDGTALYNEQFF.

The chain carries TRBV7-2 and TRBJ2-5; D might be TRBD1 (5 bases). Germline values: CDR1 SGHTA, CDR2 FQGNSA. The V gene lost 0 bases and the J gene lost 3 bases, with 11 bases spanning the gap. The CDR3 has 15 residues. CDR3 in amino acids: CASSLAMNRKETQYF. The CDR3 DNA reads TGTGCCAGCAGCTTAGCGATGAACAGGAAAGAGACCCAGTACTTC.

There are a few counts of this clone. The rearrangement joins TRBV6-6 to TRBJ1-2; 7 bases match TRBD1. This CDR3 region has 14 residues. The V gene's germline CDR1 is MNHNY and CDR2 SVGAGI (reference sequence). The junction had 10 bases not matched to a gene; V was cut back by 8 bases and J by 4 bases. CDR3 amino acids: CASSGTDKPYGYTF. CDR3 nucleotides: TGTGCCAGCTCCGGGACAGATAAACCCTATGGCTACACCTTC.

This chain uses TRBV6-5 with TRBJ1-2; D ambiguous. Trimming removed 6 bases from V and 7 bases from J, with 15 bases in between. The CDR3 runs 13 residues. Per germline, CDR1 MNHEY and CDR2 SVGAGI. The CDR3, as DNA: TGTGCCAGCAGACCCTCGCAGGCGGGTGGCTACACCTTC. This sequence encodes CASRPSQAGGYTF.

The chain has TRBV7-2 and TRBJ1-2, with 10 positions matching TRBD1. Losses at the gene ends were 4 bases for V and 5 bases for J; bases not matched to a gene: 4. Germline assignment: CDR1 SGHTA and CDR2 FQGNSA. The CDR3 covers 14 residues. CDR3 in amino acids: CASSSDRGRYGYTF. CDR3 bases: TGTGCCAGCAGCTCCGACAGGGGGCGATATGGCTACACCTTC.

This clone occurred once. The CDR3 DNA is TGTGCCAGCAGCTTGGGGAGGCGGGAAAAACTGTTTTTT. Protein product: CASSLGRREKLFF. This rearrangement joins TRBV5-6 to TRBJ1-4; D unresolved. Germline V lookup: CDR1 SGHDT, CDR2 YYEEEE. With 0 bases removed from V and 8 bases from J, the gap between germline ends came to 8 bases. There are 13 residues in the CDR3.